Sequencing of this T cell receptor gamma chain was carried out in a study of gamma delta lymphoproliferative disorders and STAT genes. Study summary: Delta-chain libraries followed the EuroClonality-NGS standard operating procedure.

General study points: Nearly all major patient gamma and delta clonotypes were public; only two gamma clonotypes were disease-private. Control T cells likely spanned varied maturation stages, whereas leukemic cells were skewed toward terminal effectors.

TCRdb re-processed the multiplex PCR reads via CATT. The sample holds 4,500 to 5,000 gamma-chain clones, about 7.5% seen once. PBMCs from patients and controls supplied the genomic DNA for sequencing. The CDR3 has 12 amino acids. Germline CDR1 reads EGSNGY; CDR2 reads YDSYNSKV. Trimming at V came to 0 bases and at J to 4 bases, leaving 0 bases not matched to a gene. By its share, this clone is medium-sized. Its target is unknown. Other DNA sequences in this sample translate to the same CDR3. The specimen was blood. The gene calls are TRGV2 and TRGJ1 or TRGJ2. TCRdb leaves out the J gene; it was filled in here by matching the DNA to germline. The sequence came from a human donor in good health. The CDR3 loop is CATWDGYYKKLF. The CDR3, as DNA: TGTGCCACCTGGGACGGGTATTATAAGAAACTCTTT.